These 11 T cell receptor beta chains share one sample of origin, sequenced in a study of blood T cell repertoires in COVID-19. Clones were sequenced by immunoSEQ multiplex PCR, and TCRdb holds only the in-frame ones, with some missing. The sample has 180,000 or so clones, about 86% seen once; the top ten hold around 3.5%. Sequencing was carried out using peripheral blood. The receptor set was obtained from a man aged 18 to 29 with active or convalescent COVID-19.

V gene TRBV4-1 combines with J gene TRBJ1-2, with no clear D. Germline CDR1 reads MGHRA; CDR2 reads YSYEKL. This CDR3 comprises 11 residues. V lost 8 bases and J lost 5, with 9 bases in between. CDR3 DNA: TGCGCCAGCGGGGAGGCGTATGGCTACACCTTC. Its protein product is CASGEAYGYTF.

V is TRBV30 and J is TRBJ1-1, with TRBD1 matching 7 bases. The germline gives CDR1 GTSNPN, CDR2 SVGIG (reference sequence). V was clipped by 5 bases and J by 0 bases; unmatched bases: 3. The CDR3 runs to 13 residues. The chain's CDR3 is CAWEQGLNTEAFF. The CDR3 nucleotides are TGTGCCTGGGAACAGGGGCTGAACACTGAAGCTTTCTTT.

The chain combines TRBV11-2 with TRBJ1-3, with TRBD1 as a possible D gene (5 bases). V was trimmed by 5 bases and J by 2 bases, leaving 16 bases between them. The CDR3 sequence is 16 residues long. Looked up from germline, CDR1 is SGHAT and CDR2 is FQNNGV. The CDR3 DNA follows: TGTGCCAGCAGCACACCCCTGGGAGGGGCTGGAAACACCATATATTTT. Amino acid sequence: CASSTPLGGAGNTIYF.

This chain links TRBV4-1 with TRBJ2-5; perhaps TRBD1 as D (5 bases). Trimming removed 1 base at V and 4 bases at J, with 13 bases between. Germline-derived CDR1 and CDR2 are MGHRA and YSYEKL. This CDR3 comprises 15 residues. DNA for the CDR3: TGCGCCAGCAGCCAAGTTCCGGGTGGGGCAGAGACCCAGTACTTC. Amino acids: CASSQVPGGAETQYF.

CDR3 sequence: CASSVEASVSYNEQFF. DNA for the CDR3: TGTGCCAGCTCGGTTGAGGCTAGCGTATCCTACAATGAGCAGTTCTTC. The chain is built from TRBV18 and TRBJ2-1; D possibly corresponds to TRBD2 (6 bases). From germline, CDR1 is KGHSH and CDR2 LQKENI. V lost 6 bases and J lost 1, with 16 bases in between. The CDR3 has 16 residues.

This rearrangement joins TRBV11-2 to TRBJ2-3; 9 positions agree with TRBD2. CDR1 is SGHAT, CDR2 FQNNGV, per germline. After removal of 2 bases from V and 7 bases from J, the junction contained 10 bases not matched to a gene. There are 16 residues in the CDR3. CDR3 protein: CASSLTPQREVNTQYF. The CDR3 DNA follows: TGTGCCAGCAGCTTAACCCCCCAGCGGGAGGTAAATACGCAGTATTTT.

V usage is TRBV5-6 and J usage is TRBJ1-1; D remains unclear. V was cut by 1 base and J by 4 bases, with 14 bases left in between. Germline loops: CDR1 SGHDT, CDR2 YYEEEE. CDR3 length: 15 residues. The CDR3 nucleotides read TGTGCCAGCAGCTTGAATCCCCTTTCGGGCACTGAAGCTTTCTTT. Its translation: CASSLNPLSGTEAFF. Supplemented by reference TRBV5-6 and TRBJ1-1, the full variable domain reads DAGVTQSPTHLIKTRGQQVTLRCSPKSGHDTVSWYQQALGQGPQFIFQYYEEEERQRGNFPDRFSGHQFPNYSSELNVNALLLGDSALYLCASSLNPLSGTEAFFGQGTRLTVV.

The CDR3, as DNA: TGTGCCAGCAGCTTACAAATCACCCAGGCTGAAAAACTGTTTTTT. Protein product: CASSLQITQAEKLFF. The chain couples TRBV7-2 to TRBJ1-4, with D unclear. The V end lost 2 bases, the J end lost 7 bases, and 14 bases lay between the germline ends. CDR1 and CDR2 from the germline V gene are SGHTA and FQGNSA. The CDR3 has 15 residues.

This sequence joins TRBV19 and TRBJ2-7; 12 nucleotides align to TRBD1. The ends lost 5 bases at V and 3 bases at J; junction bases unmatched: 14. The CDR3 runs 18 residues. The germline CDR1 and CDR2 sequences are LNHDA and SQIVND (reference sequence). As DNA, the CDR3 is TGTGCCAGTAGTGTCCGGGACAGGGGGCAAAATTCGGTCTACGAGCAGTACTTC. It is translated as CASSVRDRGQNSVYEQYF.

The chain links TRBV5-1 to TRBJ2-2; 9 positions match TRBD1. From germline, CDR1 is SGHRS and CDR2 YFSETQ. V trimming: 10 bases; J trimming: 5 bases; junction bases outside the gene matches: 12. The CDR3 is made up of 15 amino acids. This chain's CDR3 is CASQPRDRVTGELFF. CDR3 DNA sequence: TGCGCCTCACAGCCTCGGGACAGGGTGACCGGGGAGCTGTTTTTT.

This clone was detected a few times. The V gene is TRBV28, the J gene TRBJ1-4, with TRBD1 as a possible D gene (6 bases). The length of the CDR3 is 14 residues. CDR1 is MDHEN and CDR2 is SYDVKM in the germline V gene. V was clipped by 5 bases and J by 6 bases, with 13 bases between them. The CDR3, as DNA: TGTGCCAGCAGTCACAGGGTGGTCGATGAAAAACTGTTTTTT. This gives the protein CASSHRVVDEKLFF.